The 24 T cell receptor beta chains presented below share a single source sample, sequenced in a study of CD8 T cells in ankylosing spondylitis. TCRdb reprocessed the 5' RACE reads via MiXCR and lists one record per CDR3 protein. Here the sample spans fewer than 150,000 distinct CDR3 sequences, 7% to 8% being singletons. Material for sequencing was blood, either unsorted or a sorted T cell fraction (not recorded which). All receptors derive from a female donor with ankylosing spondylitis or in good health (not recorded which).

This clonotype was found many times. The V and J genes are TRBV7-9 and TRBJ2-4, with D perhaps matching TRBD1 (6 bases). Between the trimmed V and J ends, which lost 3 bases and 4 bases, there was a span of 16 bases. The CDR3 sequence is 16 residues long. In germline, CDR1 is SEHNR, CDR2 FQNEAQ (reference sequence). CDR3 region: CASSLVGDTRKNIQYF. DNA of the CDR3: TGTGCCAGCAGCTTGGTGGGGGACACGCGTAAAAACATTCAGTACTTC.

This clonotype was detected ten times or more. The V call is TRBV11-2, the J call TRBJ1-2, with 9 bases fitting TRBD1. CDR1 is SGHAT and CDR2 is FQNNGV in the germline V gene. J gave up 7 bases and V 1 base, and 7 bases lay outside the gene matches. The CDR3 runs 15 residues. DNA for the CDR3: TGTGCCAGCAGCTTAGGAGGACAGGGGTGGTTTGGCTACACCTTC. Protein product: CASSLGGQGWFGYTF.

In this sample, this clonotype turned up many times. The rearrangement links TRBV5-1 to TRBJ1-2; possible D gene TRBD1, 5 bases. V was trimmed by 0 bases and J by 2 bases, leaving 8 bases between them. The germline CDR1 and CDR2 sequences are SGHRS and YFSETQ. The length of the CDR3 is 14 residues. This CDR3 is CASSLDGQNYGYTF. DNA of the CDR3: TGCGCCAGCAGCTTGGATGGACAAAACTATGGCTACACCTTC.

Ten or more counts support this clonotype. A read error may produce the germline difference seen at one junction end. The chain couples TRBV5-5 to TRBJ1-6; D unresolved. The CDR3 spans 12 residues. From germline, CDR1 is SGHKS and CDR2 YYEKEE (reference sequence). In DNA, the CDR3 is TGTGCCAGCAGCTCCAATAATTCACCCCTCCACTTT. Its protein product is CASSSNNSPLHF.

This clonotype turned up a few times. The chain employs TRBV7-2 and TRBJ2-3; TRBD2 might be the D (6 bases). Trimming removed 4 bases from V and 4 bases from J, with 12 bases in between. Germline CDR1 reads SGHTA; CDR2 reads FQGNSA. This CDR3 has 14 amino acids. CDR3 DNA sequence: TGTGCCAGCAGCTACCTCGGGGGTCCAGATACGCAGTATTTT. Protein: CASSYLGGPDTQYF.

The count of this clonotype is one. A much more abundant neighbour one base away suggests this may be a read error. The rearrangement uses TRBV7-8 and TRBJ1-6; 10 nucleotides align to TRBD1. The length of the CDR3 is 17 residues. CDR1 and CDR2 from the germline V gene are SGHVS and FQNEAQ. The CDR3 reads CASSSRQGAFYNSPLRF. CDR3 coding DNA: TGTGCCAGCAGCTCCCGACAGGGGGCATTCTATAATTCACCCCTCCGCTTT.

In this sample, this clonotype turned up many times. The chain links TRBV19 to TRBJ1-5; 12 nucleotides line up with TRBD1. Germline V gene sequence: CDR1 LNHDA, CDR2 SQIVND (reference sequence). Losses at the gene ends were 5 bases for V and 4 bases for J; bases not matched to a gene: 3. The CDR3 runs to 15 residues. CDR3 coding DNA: TGTGCCAGTAGTTGGGACAGGGGGCTGAATCAGCCCCAGCATTTT. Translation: CASSWDRGLNQPQHF.

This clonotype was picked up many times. The CDR3 here is CASSLASGGPYEQYF. In DNA form, the CDR3 reads TGTGCCAGCAGTTTAGCTAGCGGGGGACCCTACGAGCAGTACTTC. The V gene is TRBV12-3 or TRBV12-4, the J gene TRBJ2-7, with 9 bases fitting TRBD2. The CDR3 covers 15 residues. Trimming at V came to 0 bases and at J to 2 bases, leaving 2 bases not matched to a gene.

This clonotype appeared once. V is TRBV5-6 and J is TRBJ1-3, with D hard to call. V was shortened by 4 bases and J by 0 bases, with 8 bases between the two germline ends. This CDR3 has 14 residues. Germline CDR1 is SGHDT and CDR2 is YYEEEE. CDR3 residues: CASSLWASGNTIYF. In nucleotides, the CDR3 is TGTGCCAGCAGCCTTTGGGCCTCTGGAAACACCATATATTTT. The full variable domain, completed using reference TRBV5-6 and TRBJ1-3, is DAGVTQSPTHLIKTRGQQVTLRCSPKSGHDTVSWYQQALGQGPQFIFQYYEEEERQRGNFPDRFSGHQFPNYSSELNVNALLLGDSALYLCASSLWASGNTIYFGEGSWLTVV.

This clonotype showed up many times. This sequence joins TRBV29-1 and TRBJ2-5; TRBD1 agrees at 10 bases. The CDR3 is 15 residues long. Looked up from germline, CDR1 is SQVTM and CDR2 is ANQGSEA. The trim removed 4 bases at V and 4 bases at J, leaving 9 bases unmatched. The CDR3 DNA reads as TGCAGCGTTGGCCAGACAGGGGGCTACGGAGAGACCCAGTACTTC. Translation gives CSVGQTGGYGETQYF.

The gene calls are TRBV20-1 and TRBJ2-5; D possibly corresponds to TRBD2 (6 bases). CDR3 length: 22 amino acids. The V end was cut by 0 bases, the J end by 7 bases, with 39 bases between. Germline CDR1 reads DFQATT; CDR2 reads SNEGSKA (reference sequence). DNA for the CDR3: TGCAGTGCTAGAGATGGGCCTTTCCCGGGAGCCCTGAGCGGTCTGAGCGGTTGGACCCAGTACTTC. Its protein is CSARDGPFPGALSGLSGWTQYF.

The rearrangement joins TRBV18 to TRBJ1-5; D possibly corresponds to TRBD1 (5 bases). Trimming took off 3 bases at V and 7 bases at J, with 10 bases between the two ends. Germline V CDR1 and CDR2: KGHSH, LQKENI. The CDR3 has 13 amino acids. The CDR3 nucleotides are TGTGCCAGCTCACCGGGGCAGTTGCAGCCCCAGCATTTT. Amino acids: CASSPGQLQPQHF.

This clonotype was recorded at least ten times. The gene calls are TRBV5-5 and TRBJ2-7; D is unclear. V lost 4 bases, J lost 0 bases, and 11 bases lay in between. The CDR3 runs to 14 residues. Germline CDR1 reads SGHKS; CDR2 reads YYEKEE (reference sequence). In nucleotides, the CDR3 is TGTGCCAGCAGCCTTGACCTATTCTCCTACGAGCAGTACTTC. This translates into CASSLDLFSYEQYF.

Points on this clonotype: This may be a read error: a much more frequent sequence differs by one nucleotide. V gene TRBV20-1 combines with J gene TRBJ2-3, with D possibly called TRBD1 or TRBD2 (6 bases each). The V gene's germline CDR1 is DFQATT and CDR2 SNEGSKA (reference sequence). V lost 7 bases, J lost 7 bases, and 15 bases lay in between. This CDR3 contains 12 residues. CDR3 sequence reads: CSGLDGTNTQYF. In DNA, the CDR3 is TGCAGTGGACTAGATGGGACAAATACGCAGTATTTT.

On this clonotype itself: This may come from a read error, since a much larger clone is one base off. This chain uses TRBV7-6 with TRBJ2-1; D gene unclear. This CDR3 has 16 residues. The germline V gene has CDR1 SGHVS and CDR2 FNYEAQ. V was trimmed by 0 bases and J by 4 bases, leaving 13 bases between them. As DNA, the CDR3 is TGTGCCAGCAGCTTAGCGACGGCAGACTCGTACAATGAGCAGTTCTTC. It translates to CASSLATADSYNEQFF.

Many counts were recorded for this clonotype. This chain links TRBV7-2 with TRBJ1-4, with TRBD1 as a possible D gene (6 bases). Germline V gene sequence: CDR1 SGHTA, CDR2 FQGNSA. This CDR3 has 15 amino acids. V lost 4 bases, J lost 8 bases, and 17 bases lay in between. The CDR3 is CASSSTGIGGEKLFF. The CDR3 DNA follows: TGTGCCAGCAGCTCTACAGGGATAGGAGGGGAAAAACTGTTTTTT.

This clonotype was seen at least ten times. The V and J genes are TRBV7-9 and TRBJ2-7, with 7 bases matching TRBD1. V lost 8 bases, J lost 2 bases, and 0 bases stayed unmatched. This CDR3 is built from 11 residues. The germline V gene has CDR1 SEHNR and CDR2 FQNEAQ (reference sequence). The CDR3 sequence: CASGTAYEQYF. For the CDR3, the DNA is TGTGCCAGCGGGACAGCCTACGAGCAGTACTTC.

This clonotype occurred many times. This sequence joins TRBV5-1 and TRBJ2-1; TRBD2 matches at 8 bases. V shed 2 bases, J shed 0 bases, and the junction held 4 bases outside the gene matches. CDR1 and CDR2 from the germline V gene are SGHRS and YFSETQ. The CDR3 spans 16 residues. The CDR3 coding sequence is TGCGCCAGCAGCTTCTTAAGCGGGGGCTCCTACAATGAGCAGTTCTTC. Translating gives CASSFLSGGSYNEQFF.

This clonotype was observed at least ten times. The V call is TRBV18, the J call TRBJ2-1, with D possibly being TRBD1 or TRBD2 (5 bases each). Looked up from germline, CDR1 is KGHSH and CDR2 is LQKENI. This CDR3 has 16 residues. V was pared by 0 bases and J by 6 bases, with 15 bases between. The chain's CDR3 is CASSPPRAQAGNEQFF. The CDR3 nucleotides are TGTGCCAGCTCACCACCGAGGGCACAGGCTGGCAATGAGCAGTTCTTC. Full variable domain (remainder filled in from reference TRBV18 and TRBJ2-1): NAGVMQNPRHLVRRRGQEARLRCSPMKGHSHVYWYRQLPEEGLKFMVYLQKENIIDESGMPKERFSAEFPKEGPSILRIQQVVRGDSAAYFCASSPPRAQAGNEQFFGPGTRLTVL.

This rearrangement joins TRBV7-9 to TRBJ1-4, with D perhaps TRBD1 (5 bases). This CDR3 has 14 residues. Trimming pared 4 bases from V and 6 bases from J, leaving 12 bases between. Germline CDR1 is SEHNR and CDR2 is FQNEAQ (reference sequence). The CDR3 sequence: CASSSFQGYEKLFF. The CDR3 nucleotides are TGTGCCAGCAGCTCCTTCCAGGGATATGAAAAACTGTTTTTT.

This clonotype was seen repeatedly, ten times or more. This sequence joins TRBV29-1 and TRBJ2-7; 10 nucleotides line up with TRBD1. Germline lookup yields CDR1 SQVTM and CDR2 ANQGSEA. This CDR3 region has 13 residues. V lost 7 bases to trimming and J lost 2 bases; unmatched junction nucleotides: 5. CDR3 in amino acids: CSARDRGPYEQYF. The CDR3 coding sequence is TGCAGCGCCAGGGACAGGGGCCCCTACGAGCAGTACTTC.

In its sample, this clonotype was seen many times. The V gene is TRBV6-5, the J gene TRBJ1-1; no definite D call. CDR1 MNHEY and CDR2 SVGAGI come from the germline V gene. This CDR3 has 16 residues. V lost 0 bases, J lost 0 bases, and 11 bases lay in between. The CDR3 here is CASSYSNGPLNTEAFF. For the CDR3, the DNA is TGTGCCAGCAGTTACTCGAATGGGCCATTGAACACTGAAGCTTTCTTT.

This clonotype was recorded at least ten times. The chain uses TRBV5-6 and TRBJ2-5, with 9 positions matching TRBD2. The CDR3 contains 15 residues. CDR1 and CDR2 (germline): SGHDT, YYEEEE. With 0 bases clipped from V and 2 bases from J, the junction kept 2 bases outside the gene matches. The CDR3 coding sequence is TGTGCCAGCAGCTTGGGACTAGCGGTACAAGAGACCCAGTACTTC. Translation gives CASSLGLAVQETQYF.

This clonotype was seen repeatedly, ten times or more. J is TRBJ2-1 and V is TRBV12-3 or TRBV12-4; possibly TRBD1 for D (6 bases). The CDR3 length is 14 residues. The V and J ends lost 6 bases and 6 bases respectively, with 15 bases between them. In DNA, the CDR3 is TGTGCCAGCAGACCCGGACAGACATCCAATGAGCAGTTCTTC. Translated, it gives CASRPGQTSNEQFF.